The rows below give T cell receptor beta chains drawn from one sample of a study of T cell repertoires in cytomegalovirus infection. Antigens for these TCRs are unknown. TCRdb called the reads again in MiXCR, with one record for every CDR3 protein. The top ten clones hold 45% to 65% of a sample with some 120,000 distinct CDR3 sequences, more than 25% of them seen once. Sample: CD8+ T cells from cultured PBMCs, taken from culture after CMV antigen stimulation. The receptors derive from a human donor in good health (CMV status not recorded). Some clones in this sample may be carry-over from other donors' samples. CDR3s include the opening cysteine and the closing phenylalanine or tryptophan. Each record gives: clone size, J gene, D gene, V gene, CDR3 protein. The D gene is left open where the match is weak. Clone size is shown for a subset of rows, as once, few, many or a class of expanded clone.

clone_size: -; j_call: TRBJ2-1; d_call: -; v_call: TRBV27; cdr3_aa: CASSLLAVDNEQFF
clone_size: -; j_call: TRBJ1-2; d_call: -; v_call: TRBV15; cdr3_aa: CATSRDILDVRGSRGYTF
clone_size: many; j_call: TRBJ1-5; d_call: -; v_call: TRBV7-8; cdr3_aa: CASSWEGGGNQPQHF
clone_size: few; j_call: TRBJ1-5; d_call: -; v_call: TRBV15; cdr3_aa: CATSGHGGEDQPQHF
clone_size: few; j_call: TRBJ2-7; d_call: -; v_call: TRBV4-1; cdr3_aa: CASSQGHGGTYEQYF
clone_size: many; j_call: TRBJ1-2; d_call: TRBD1; v_call: TRBV6-5; cdr3_aa: CASSYSYGRGLPNYGYTF
clone_size: -; j_call: TRBJ2-7; d_call: TRBD2; v_call: TRBV6-5; cdr3_aa: CASSYGGGSYEQYF
clone_size: few; j_call: TRBJ1-6; d_call: -; v_call: TRBV6-6; cdr3_aa: CASSHRRDSPLHF
clone_size: -; j_call: TRBJ1-5; d_call: -; v_call: TRBV28; cdr3_aa: CASSPSGTRWEQPQHF
clone_size: -; j_call: TRBJ2-5; d_call: -; v_call: TRBV7-9; cdr3_aa: CASSPDSHQETQYF
clone_size: few; j_call: TRBJ2-4; d_call: -; v_call: TRBV19; cdr3_aa: CASSWTELAKNIQYF
clone_size: few; j_call: TRBJ1-5; d_call: -; v_call: TRBV7-9; cdr3_aa: CASSEGGFSQPQHF
clone_size: -; j_call: TRBJ2-7; d_call: -; v_call: TRBV5-5; cdr3_aa: CASSLGRPYEQYF
clone_size: -; j_call: TRBJ2-5; d_call: TRBD1; v_call: TRBV2; cdr3_aa: CASSPGGRGPGETQYF
clone_size: many; j_call: TRBJ2-7; d_call: TRBD1; v_call: TRBV11-2; cdr3_aa: CASSGFHQDRGLYEQYF
clone_size: many; j_call: TRBJ1-2; d_call: TRBD1; v_call: TRBV5-1; cdr3_aa: CASSLGTGRSDGYTF
clone_size: medium-sized; j_call: TRBJ1-2; d_call: -; v_call: TRBV7-2; cdr3_aa: CASRTVYGYTF
clone_size: few; j_call: TRBJ2-3; d_call: -; v_call: TRBV23-1; cdr3_aa: CASSQSRSTDTQYF
clone_size: many; j_call: TRBJ2-6; d_call: -; v_call: TRBV7-2; cdr3_aa: CASSLGGERPGANVLTF
clone_size: -; j_call: TRBJ1-5; d_call: -; v_call: TRBV4-1; cdr3_aa: CASSQLFKGQPQHF
clone_size: few; j_call: TRBJ2-7; d_call: -; v_call: TRBV12-3/TRBV12-4; cdr3_aa: CASTSWSHNVTYEQYF
clone_size: -; j_call: TRBJ2-1; d_call: -; v_call: TRBV27; cdr3_aa: CASSLVAPHNGQFF
clone_size: -; j_call: TRBJ2-1; d_call: TRBD2; v_call: TRBV6-2/TRBV6-3; cdr3_aa: CASVNEAGGYNEQFF
clone_size: -; j_call: TRBJ2-7; d_call: -; v_call: TRBV28; cdr3_aa: CASRGPERPEQYF
clone_size: once; j_call: TRBJ1-1; d_call: -; v_call: TRBV28; cdr3_aa: CASSPWGRVNTEAFF
clone_size: -; j_call: TRBJ2-2; d_call: -; v_call: TRBV7-6; cdr3_aa: CASRPRLVTGELFF
clone_size: -; j_call: TRBJ1-1; d_call: TRBD1; v_call: TRBV6-2/TRBV6-3; cdr3_aa: CASRRQGVRGHTEAFF
clone_size: -; j_call: TRBJ2-3; d_call: -; v_call: TRBV11-2; cdr3_aa: CASSLSGNTQYF
clone_size: many; j_call: TRBJ1-1; d_call: -; v_call: TRBV20-1; cdr3_aa: CSAAKLNTEAFF
clone_size: -; j_call: TRBJ2-3; d_call: TRBD2; v_call: TRBV15; cdr3_aa: CATSGGLAADTQYF
clone_size: few; j_call: TRBJ2-1; d_call: -; v_call: TRBV7-6; cdr3_aa: CASSPFGGRGNEQFF